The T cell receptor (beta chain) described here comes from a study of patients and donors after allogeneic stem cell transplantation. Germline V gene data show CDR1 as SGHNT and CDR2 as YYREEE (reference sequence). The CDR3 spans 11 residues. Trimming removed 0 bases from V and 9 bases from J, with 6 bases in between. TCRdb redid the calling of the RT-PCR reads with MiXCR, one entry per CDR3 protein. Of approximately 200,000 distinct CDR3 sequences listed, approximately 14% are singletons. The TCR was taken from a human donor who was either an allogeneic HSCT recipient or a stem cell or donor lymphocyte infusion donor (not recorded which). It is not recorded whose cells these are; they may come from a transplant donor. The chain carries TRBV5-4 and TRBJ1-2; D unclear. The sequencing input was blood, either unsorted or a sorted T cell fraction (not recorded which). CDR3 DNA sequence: TGTGCCAGCAGCTTGGCTACGCGCTACACCTTC. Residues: CASSLATRYTF.